These T cell receptor beta chains were read from a single sample in a study of molecular identifiers for immune sequencing clone quantification. From the PCR reads, TCRdb called clonotypes with MiXCR, one entry per CDR3 protein. In the table there are over 550,000 distinct CDR3 sequences, less than 30% of which are singletons. Sequenced sample: naive CD8+ T cells from blood, with Jurkat cell RNA spiked in. The receptor set was obtained from a human donor in good health. Some libraries in this study had Jurkat cell RNA spiked in. Both conserved end residues are part of each CDR3. A D gene is named only where the DNA matches it firmly. A clone size is listed for some rows: how often the clone was seen (once, few, many), or a class if it is expanded.

clone_size,d_call,j_call,v_call,cdr3_nt,cdr3_aa
many,-,TRBJ1-1,TRBV7-9,TGTGCCAGCAGCTTAGTCTTCTCCGCGTACGGAAACACTGAAGCTTTCTTT,CASSLVFSAYGNTEAFF
few,-,TRBJ2-7,TRBV6-5,TGTGCCAGCAGTTACCAGGGGGGGAGAGCCTACGAGCAGTACTTC,CASSYQGGRAYEQYF
-,-,TRBJ1-1,TRBV7-6,TGTGCCAGCAGCTTAGGGTCGCACACTGAAGCTTTCTTT,CASSLGSHTEAFF
few,-,TRBJ2-6,TRBV7-9,TGTGCCAGCGTACAGGGCGCTGGGAGGGCCAACGTCCTGACTTTC,CASVQGAGRANVLTF
-,TRBD2,TRBJ2-3,TRBV6-2/TRBV6-3,TGTGCCAGCAGTTTGTTAGCGGGGGGGCCGGATAGGGATACGCAGTATTTT,CASSLLAGGPDRDTQYF
many,-,TRBJ2-5,TRBV7-3,TGTGCCAGCAGTCTCGACGGGGAAGAGACCCAGTACTTC,CASSLDGEETQYF
few,-,TRBJ2-1,TRBV29-1,TGCAGCGTTGGATGGGACATCAATGAGCAGTTCTTC,CSVGWDINEQFF
few,-,TRBJ2-7,TRBV28,TGTGCCACCTCACCTTTGGAGATGTCGGGGGAGCAGTACTTC,CATSPLEMSGEQYF
-,-,TRBJ1-6,TRBV12-3/TRBV12-4,TGTGCCAGCTCCACTTCGGACGGCCCCTATAATTCACCCCTCCACTTT,CASSTSDGPYNSPLHF
-,TRBD1,TRBJ1-2,TRBV19,TGTGCTGTAGGGGACAGGAGTGACTATGGCTACACCTTC,CAVGDRSDYGYTF
-,-,TRBJ2-7,TRBV19,TGTGCCAGTAGGGCGGCCTGGGCGAGCGGGTACGAGCAGTACTTC,CASRAAWASGYEQYF
-,-,TRBJ2-1,TRBV7-2,TGTGCCAGCAGCTTAGGCTACCACGTGGGGACGTTGGAAATTGAGCAGTTCTTC,CASSLGYHVGTLEIEQFF
few,-,TRBJ2-7,TRBV6-1,TGTGCCAGCAGTGGGCTGATCTACGAGCAGTACTTC,CASSGLIYEQYF
many,TRBD1,TRBJ1-1,TRBV6-1,TGTGCCAGCAGTGAGACAGGGAGCTTCGAAGCTTTCTTT,CASSETGSFEAFF